These T cell receptor beta chains were read from a single sample in a study of shared clonotypes between healthy human individuals. Clones were sequenced by immunoSEQ multiplex PCR, and TCRdb holds only the in-frame ones, with some missing. The data contain hundreds of thousands of clones, approximately 73% of them seen just once; the ten biggest clones take up 1.5% to 2%. Source material: memory CD4+ T cells sorted from blood. The receptors were sampled from a woman aged 25-40 years in good health. The CDR3 runs from the conserved cysteine through the conserved F or W. A D gene is named only where the DNA matches it firmly. Rows give clone size only sometimes, using once, few, many, or a class for an expanded clone.

d_gene: TRBD1
j_gene: TRBJ1-5
abundance: .
v_gene: TRBV27
CDR3nt: TGTGCCAGCAGTCCACCCCCGGGACAGGGCTCTCAGCCCCAGCATTTT
CDR3aa: CASSPPPGQGSQPQHF

d_gene: TRBD1
j_gene: TRBJ2-7
abundance: .
v_gene: TRBV4-1
CDR3nt: TGCGCCAGCAGCCAAGGCGGACAGGCCTCCTACGAGCAGTACTTC
CDR3aa: CASSQGGQASYEQYF

d_gene: .
j_gene: TRBJ2-4
abundance: .
v_gene: TRBV7-7
CDR3nt: TGTGCCAGCAGCTTAGGGCAGGGGAACATTCAGTACTTC
CDR3aa: CASSLGQGNIQYF

d_gene: .
j_gene: TRBJ2-1
abundance: .
v_gene: TRBV11-2
CDR3nt: TGTGCCAGCAGCTTAGATCGAGCTGGCAATGAGCAGTTCTTC
CDR3aa: CASSLDRAGNEQFF

d_gene: TRBD2
j_gene: TRBJ2-2
abundance: .
v_gene: TRBV4-1
CDR3nt: TGCGCCAGCAGCCAAGGTCGCGGGGGGGCTAGCGGCCTTAACACCGGGGAGCTGTTTTTT
CDR3aa: CASSQGRGGASGLNTGELFF

d_gene: .
j_gene: TRBJ1-5
abundance: .
v_gene: TRBV4-1
CDR3nt: TGCGCCAGCAGCCAAGATAGACAGTGGGGTCAGCCCCAGCATTTT
CDR3aa: CASSQDRQWGQPQHF

d_gene: .
j_gene: TRBJ1-1
abundance: many
v_gene: TRBV5-1
CDR3nt: TGCGCCAGCAGCTTGGGGGCAGGGGAGGGCACTGAAGCTTTCTTT
CDR3aa: CASSLGAGEGTEAFF

d_gene: .
j_gene: TRBJ1-5
abundance: few
v_gene: TRBV19
CDR3nt: TGTGCCAGTAGTAGAGGGGGAGGGACCCAGCCCCAGCATTTT
CDR3aa: CASSRGGGTQPQHF

d_gene: .
j_gene: TRBJ1-4
abundance: .
v_gene: TRBV5-1
CDR3nt: TGCGCCAGCAGCTTCCGGGACGGTCATGAAAAACTGTTTTTT
CDR3aa: CASSFRDGHEKLFF

d_gene: .
j_gene: TRBJ2-6
abundance: .
v_gene: TRBV5-1
CDR3nt: TGCGCCAGCAGCTTACTGGGGACGGTTGGAGGGGCCAACGTCCTGACTTTC
CDR3aa: CASSLLGTVGGANVLTF

d_gene: .
j_gene: TRBJ2-5
abundance: .
v_gene: TRBV7-2
CDR3nt: TGTGCCAGCAGCTTAGCTCTAGCGTATCGGGAGACCCAGTACTTC
CDR3aa: CASSLALAYRETQYF

d_gene: .
j_gene: TRBJ2-7
abundance: .
v_gene: TRBV18
CDR3nt: TGTGCCAGCTCACCATCCCCAGGGAGGTCCTACGAGCAGTACTTC
CDR3aa: CASSPSPGRSYEQYF

d_gene: .
j_gene: TRBJ1-2
abundance: .
v_gene: TRBV27
CDR3nt: TGTGCCAGCAGTTTCCTCCGGTCCTATGGCTACACCTTC
CDR3aa: CASSFLRSYGYTF

d_gene: .
j_gene: TRBJ1-2
abundance: .
v_gene: TRBV11-2
CDR3nt: TGTGCCAGCACCCCCCTAGGGTGGAATGGCTACACCTTC
CDR3aa: CASTPLGWNGYTF

d_gene: .
j_gene: TRBJ1-4
abundance: .
v_gene: TRBV19
CDR3nt: TGTGCCAGTAGTTACTCCGGGGGAGGAGGATGGGAAGAAAAACTGTTTTTT
CDR3aa: CASSYSGGGGWEEKLFF

d_gene: .
j_gene: TRBJ2-7
abundance: .
v_gene: TRBV7-6
CDR3nt: TGTGCCAGCAGCCAACCGGCCTACTCCTACGAGCAGTACTTC
CDR3aa: CASSQPAYSYEQYF

d_gene: .
j_gene: TRBJ2-7
abundance: .
v_gene: TRBV11-3
CDR3nt: TGTGCCAGCAGCCTAGACGGCAGCCACTACGAGCAGTACTTC
CDR3aa: CASSLDGSHYEQYF

d_gene: .
j_gene: TRBJ1-1
abundance: once
v_gene: TRBV9
CDR3nt: TGTGCCAGCAGCGAGGACCGCAAGGTGGCTGAAGCTTTCTTT
CDR3aa: CASSEDRKVAEAFF

d_gene: TRBD1
j_gene: TRBJ2-2
abundance: .
v_gene: TRBV19
CDR3nt: TGTGCCAGTAGTTCGCGGGACAGGGAGAACACCGGGGAGCTGTTTTTT
CDR3aa: CASSSRDRENTGELFF

d_gene: TRBD2
j_gene: TRBJ2-6
abundance: .
v_gene: TRBV4-1
CDR3nt: TGCGCCAGCAGCCCGATCCGACTAGCCGCTAGCTCTGGGGCCAACGTCCTGACTTTC
CDR3aa: CASSPIRLAASSGANVLTF

d_gene: TRBD1
j_gene: TRBJ2-2
abundance: few
v_gene: TRBV30
CDR3nt: TGTGCCTGGAGTTTAACCGACAGGGACACCGGGGAGCTGTTTTTT
CDR3aa: CAWSLTDRDTGELFF

d_gene: .
j_gene: TRBJ1-4
abundance: .
v_gene: TRBV7-9
CDR3nt: TGTGCCAGCAGCTTACTGGCAGGGAATGAAAAACTGTTTTTT
CDR3aa: CASSLLAGNEKLFF

d_gene: TRBD1
j_gene: TRBJ1-1
abundance: .
v_gene: TRBV28
CDR3nt: TGTGCCAGCAGTTTATATAGGACAGGGGTAGCAGGTGCTTTCTTT
CDR3aa: CASSLYRTGVAGAFF

d_gene: .
j_gene: TRBJ1-2
abundance: few
v_gene: TRBV28
CDR3nt: TGTGCCAGCACTCAAGGATCGGCAGGGGCCTACTATGGCTACACCTTC
CDR3aa: CASTQGSAGAYYGYTF

d_gene: .
j_gene: TRBJ1-3
abundance: .
v_gene: TRBV30
CDR3nt: TGTGCCTGGGATGTCTCTGGAAACACCATATATTTT
CDR3aa: CAWDVSGNTIYF

d_gene: .
j_gene: TRBJ1-3
abundance: .
v_gene: TRBV15
CDR3nt: TGTGCCACCAGCAGGCTCCCACAGGGCCAGACCATATATTTT
CDR3aa: CATSRLPQGQTIYF

d_gene: .
j_gene: TRBJ2-3
abundance: .
v_gene: TRBV6-1
CDR3nt: TGTGCCAGCAGTGTGCCGCAGGGCGCGGGAGATACGCAGTATTTT
CDR3aa: CASSVPQGAGDTQYF

d_gene: .
j_gene: TRBJ2-5
abundance: .
v_gene: TRBV19
CDR3nt: TGTGCCAGTAGTATAGCCACGGGGTTCCAAGAGACCCAGTACTTC
CDR3aa: CASSIATGFQETQYF

d_gene: TRBD1
j_gene: TRBJ2-7
abundance: .
v_gene: TRBV6-1
CDR3nt: TGTGCCAGCAGTAGGCCCCGGCAGGGACAGGACGAGCAGTACTTC
CDR3aa: CASSRPRQGQDEQYF

d_gene: .
j_gene: TRBJ1-5
abundance: .
v_gene: TRBV19
CDR3nt: TGTGCCAGTACCCTACCCGGGAGAGGTTTCAACAATCAGCCCCAGCATTTT
CDR3aa: CASTLPGRGFNNQPQHF

d_gene: TRBD2
j_gene: TRBJ2-1
abundance: many
v_gene: TRBV5-1
CDR3nt: TGCGCCAGCAGCTCGGGACTAGCGGACTACAATGAGCAGTTCTTC
CDR3aa: CASSSGLADYNEQFF

d_gene: .
j_gene: TRBJ2-5
abundance: .
v_gene: TRBV2
CDR3nt: TGTGCCAGCAGCCTCTACTCGGAGACCCAGTACTTC
CDR3aa: CASSLYSETQYF

d_gene: TRBD1
j_gene: TRBJ1-1
abundance: .
v_gene: TRBV29-1
CDR3nt: TGCAGCGTTTGGACAGGGAAAGGTGGTACTGAAGCTTTCTTT
CDR3aa: CSVWTGKGGTEAFF

d_gene: .
j_gene: TRBJ2-5
abundance: .
v_gene: TRBV2
CDR3nt: TGTGCCAGCAGTTGGACAGCACAAGAGACCCAGTACTTC
CDR3aa: CASSWTAQETQYF

d_gene: TRBD2
j_gene: TRBJ2-1
abundance: .
v_gene: TRBV5-1
CDR3nt: TGCGCCAGCAGCTCCAGGTTGACTAGCTACTACAATGAGCAGTTCTTC
CDR3aa: CASSSRLTSYYNEQFF

d_gene: TRBD2
j_gene: TRBJ2-1
abundance: once
v_gene: TRBV6-6
CDR3nt: TGTGCCAGCAAAACTAGCGGGAGTATCTACAATGAGCAGTTCTTC
CDR3aa: CASKTSGSIYNEQFF

d_gene: .
j_gene: TRBJ1-1
abundance: .
v_gene: TRBV9
CDR3nt: TGTGCCAGCAGCCTCCGACAGAACACTGAAGCTTTCTTT
CDR3aa: CASSLRQNTEAFF

d_gene: .
j_gene: TRBJ2-1
abundance: .
v_gene: TRBV29-1
CDR3nt: TGCAGCTCTAGGGGCTGGGGGTTCTTC
CDR3aa: CSSRGWGFF

d_gene: .
j_gene: TRBJ2-1
abundance: .
v_gene: TRBV7-8
CDR3nt: TGTGCCAGCAGCAGTAGAACGATCCAGGGGTACAATGAGCAGTTCTTC
CDR3aa: CASSSRTIQGYNEQFF

d_gene: .
j_gene: TRBJ2-7
abundance: .
v_gene: TRBV4-1
CDR3nt: TGCGCCAGCAGTCATGCTGTGAGGGCAGGGCAGTACTTC
CDR3aa: CASSHAVRAGQYF

d_gene: TRBD1
j_gene: TRBJ1-5
abundance: .
v_gene: TRBV19
CDR3nt: TGTGCCAGTGAGTCAGGGACAGGGGCCTTCAATCAGCCCCAGCATTTT
CDR3aa: CASESGTGAFNQPQHF

d_gene: TRBD2
j_gene: TRBJ2-1
abundance: .
v_gene: TRBV7-6
CDR3nt: TGTGCCAGCAGCCCGCCTACTAGCGGGAGGGCCCCGCAGTTCTTC
CDR3aa: CASSPPTSGRAPQFF

d_gene: .
j_gene: TRBJ1-1
abundance: .
v_gene: TRBV4-1
CDR3nt: TGCGCCAGCAGCCAAGGGCCCAATAGGGGGATTACTGAAGCTTTCTTT
CDR3aa: CASSQGPNRGITEAFF